This T cell receptor (beta chain) was observed in a study of shared clonotypes between healthy human individuals. This CDR3 has 13 residues. Trimming shortened V by 3 bases and J by 2 bases, and 8 bases separated the two germline ends. Germline V gene lookup returns CDR1 KGHSH and CDR2 LQKENI. This clone was seen only a few times. Antigen specificity is unknown. Ten immunoSEQ deep assay plates held the unsorted PBMC DNA. The data were produced by immunoSEQ multiplex PCR, yet TCRdb's version contains in-frame clones alone and is incomplete. The data show 400,000 to 550,000 clones, with roughly 85% seen just once and 9.5% to 15% held by the top ten. Study-level results: An expected dependence of interdonor clonotype sharing on sequencing depth was noted.

The chain has TRBV18 and TRBJ2-7; unclear D gene. The clonotype was recovered from a woman between 35 and 50 years old in good health. Some clones in this sample may be carry-over from other donors' samples. Sequenced sample: PBMCs. DNA for the CDR3: TGTGCCAGCTCACCCAACGGCCCCTACGAGCAGTACTTC. This gives the protein CASSPNGPYEQYF.